Below, 11 T cell receptor beta chains from the same sample are listed, as sequenced in a study of T cell responses to AZD1222 COVID-19 vaccine. Clones were sequenced by immunoSEQ multiplex PCR, and TCRdb holds only the in-frame ones, with some missing. The repertoire holds over 60,000 clones, with around nine tenths as singletons. The sample was peripheral blood, taken on day 0 of AZD1222 vaccination. The receptor source for this set is an adult in good health.

The J gene is TRBJ2-2, the V gene TRBV7-3, with D unclear. The CDR3 runs 13 residues. Trimming pared 5 bases from V and 1 base from J, leaving 5 bases between. Germline lookup yields CDR1 SGHTA and CDR2 FQGTGA. This CDR3 reads CASSLKNTGELFF. In DNA form, the CDR3 reads TGTGCCAGCAGCCTCAAGAACACCGGGGAGCTGTTTTTT.

This rearrangement joins TRBV19 to TRBJ1-2; no clear D. V was cut by 7 bases and J by 8 bases, with 11 bases left in between. This CDR3 is 11 amino acids long. Germline CDR1 is LNHDA and CDR2 is SQIVND (reference sequence). CDR3 coding DNA: TGTGCCAGTAACCTAGCGGGGGGCTACACCTTC. It codes for CASNLAGGYTF.

CDR3 sequence reads: CASSSGLAGEGYNEQFF. The CDR3 coding sequence is TGCGCCAGCAGCTCCGGACTAGCGGGGGAGGGGTACAATGAGCAGTTCTTC. The chain joins TRBV5-1 to TRBJ2-1; 13 bases are a match to TRBD2. The junction had 7 bases not matched to a gene; V was cut back by 3 bases and J by 4 bases. Germline V gene lookup returns CDR1 SGHRS and CDR2 YFSETQ. The CDR3 has 17 amino acids.

This clone appeared a single time. This chain joins TRBV2 and TRBJ1-6; possibly TRBD1 for D (5 bases). CDR3 length equals 16 residues. CDR1 and CDR2 (germline): SNHLY, FYNNEI. V gave up 0 bases and J gave up 10 bases, with 16 bases separating them. CDR3 in DNA: TGTGCCAGCAGTGAAGCGCTTGGGACGGGGAGGTCACCCCTCCACTTT. Amino acid sequence: CASSEALGTGRSPLHF.

The chain is built from TRBV30 and TRBJ2-7, with 7 bases that match TRBD1. The CDR3 contains 14 residues. J gave up 2 bases and V 4 bases, and 8 bases lay outside the gene matches. Per germline, CDR1 GTSNPN and CDR2 SVGIG (reference sequence). The CDR3: CAWISDRITYEQYF. The CDR3 nucleotides read TGTGCCTGGATTTCGGACAGGATAACCTACGAGCAGTACTTC.

To note about this clone: The junction departs from the called germline gene at one end, perhaps through a read error. The chain has TRBV7-2 and TRBJ2-4; D is undetermined. CDR1 is SGHTA, CDR2 FQGNSA, per germline. This CDR3 is 13 amino acids long. The chain's CDR3 is CASSLVKGHAPNF. As DNA, the CDR3 is TGTGCCAGCAGCCTTGTTAAGGGTCACGCCCCAAACTTC.

The V call is TRBV4-2, the J call TRBJ1-2, with D possibly being TRBD1 (5 bases). The CDR3 covers 15 residues. V was pared by 1 base and J by 4 bases, with 13 bases between. Germline CDR1 LGHNA, CDR2 YNFKEQ. The CDR3 is CASSQVPGTGYGYTF. DNA for the CDR3: TGTGCCAGCAGCCAAGTTCCCGGGACGGGCTATGGCTACACCTTC.

This chain uses TRBV30 with TRBJ1-1; no clear D. Germline assignment: CDR1 GTSNPN and CDR2 SVGIG (reference sequence). This CDR3 is 12 amino acids long. The V gene lost 3 bases and the J gene lost 0 bases, with 5 bases spanning the gap. CDR3 residues: CAWSEMNTEAFF. The CDR3 coding sequence is TGTGCCTGGAGCGAGATGAACACTGAAGCTTTCTTT.

The gene calls are TRBV19 and TRBJ2-7; 7 nucleotides match TRBD1. V lost 5 bases to trimming and J lost 4 bases; unmatched junction nucleotides: 8. From germline, CDR1 is LNHDA and CDR2 SQIVND (reference sequence). The CDR3 runs 14 residues. The CDR3 sequence: CASSPRTGLYEQYF. Written as DNA, the CDR3 is TGTGCCAGTAGTCCCCGGACAGGACTTTACGAGCAGTACTTC. The full variable domain, rest sourced from reference TRBV19 and TRBJ2-7, is DGGITQSPKYLFRKEGQNVTLSCEQNLNHDAMYWYRQDPGQGLRLIYYSQIVNDFQKGDIAEGYSVSREKKESFPLTVTSAQKNPTAFYLCASSPRTGLYEQYFGPGTRLTVT.

V and J are TRBV12-5 and TRBJ2-3; 10 bases map to TRBD2. The germline V gene has CDR1 LGHNT and CDR2 FRNRAP. This CDR3 spans 16 amino acids. Germline trimming cut 4 bases from V and 5 bases from J; bases unmatched to any gene: 9. CDR3 nucleotides: TGTGCTAGTGGTTCGGGACTAGCGCAAAAGGGAGATACGCAGTATTTT. Translated, it gives CASGSGLAQKGDTQYF.

This clone was seen just once. The V call is TRBV5-1, the J call TRBJ1-1, with D unclear. The CDR3 is made up of 13 amino acids. V was cut by 1 base and J by 3 bases, with 7 bases left in between. The germline CDR1 and CDR2 sequences are SGHRS and YFSETQ. The CDR3 sequence: CASSLTGDTEAFF. Written as DNA, the CDR3 is TGCGCCAGCAGCTTGACTGGGGACACTGAAGCTTTCTTT.